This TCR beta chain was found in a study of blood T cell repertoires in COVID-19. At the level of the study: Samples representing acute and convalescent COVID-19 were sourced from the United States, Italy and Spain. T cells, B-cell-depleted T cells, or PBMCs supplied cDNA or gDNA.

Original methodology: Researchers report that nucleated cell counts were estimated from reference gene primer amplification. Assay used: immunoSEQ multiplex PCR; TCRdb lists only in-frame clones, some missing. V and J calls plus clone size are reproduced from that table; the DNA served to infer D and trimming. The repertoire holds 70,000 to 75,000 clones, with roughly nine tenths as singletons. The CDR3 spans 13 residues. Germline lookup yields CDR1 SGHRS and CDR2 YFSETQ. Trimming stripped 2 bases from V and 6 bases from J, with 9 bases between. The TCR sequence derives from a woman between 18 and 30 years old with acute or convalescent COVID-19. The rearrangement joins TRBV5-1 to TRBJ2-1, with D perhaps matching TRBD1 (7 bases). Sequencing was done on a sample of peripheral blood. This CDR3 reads CASSFQGGNEQFF. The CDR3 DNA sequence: TGCGCCAGCAGCTTTCAGGGGGGCAATGAGCAGTTCTTC. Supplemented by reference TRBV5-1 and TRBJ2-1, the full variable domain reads KAGVTQTPRYLIKTRGQQVTLSCSPISGHRSVSWYQQTPGQGLQFLFEYFSETQRNKGNFPGRFSGRQFSNSRSEMNVSTLELGDSALYLCASSFQGGNEQFFGPGTRLTVL.